The 18 T cell receptor beta chains in this list originate from one sample, sequenced in a study of blood T cell repertoires in COVID-19. Generated by immunoSEQ multiplex PCR, the TCRdb table keeps only in-frame clones and is missing some. The sample shows about 190,000 clones, around 90% of them seen only once. The material sequenced was peripheral blood. The receptors were gathered from a man aged 50-60 years with acute or convalescent COVID-19.

This chain uses TRBV5-6 with TRBJ1-6, with D perhaps TRBD1 (6 bases). Germline CDR1 and CDR2: SGHDT and YYEEEE. V was trimmed by 3 bases and J by 6 bases, leaving 10 bases between them. The CDR3 has 14 residues. The CDR3 sequence is CASSWGQANSPLHF. The CDR3 DNA sequence: TGTGCCAGCAGCTGGGGACAAGCTAATTCACCCCTCCACTTT.

This rearrangement joins TRBV27 to TRBJ2-7, with D perhaps matching TRBD2 (5 bases). CDR3 length: 13 amino acids. Trimming removed 5 bases from V and 4 bases from J, with 12 bases in between. Germline CDR1 is MNHEY and CDR2 is SMNVEV (reference sequence). CDR3 sequence: CASSPRGMYEQYV. In DNA, the CDR3 is TGTGCCAGCAGTCCACGAGGGATGTACGAGCAGTACGTC.

This rearrangement joins TRBV10-3 to TRBJ2-3, with TRBD2 as a possible D gene (5 bases). With 2 bases removed from V and 1 base from J, the gap between germline ends came to 7 bases. The CDR3 spans 14 residues. Germline values: CDR1 ENHRY, CDR2 SYGVKD. CDR3: CAISELGGTDTQYF. The CDR3 DNA is TGTGCCATCAGTGAGCTCGGGGGCACAGATACGCAGTATTTT.

This chain connects TRBV10-3 to TRBJ2-5; 7 positions match TRBD1. Germline V gene lookup returns CDR1 ENHRY and CDR2 SYGVKD. The ends lost 4 bases at V and 2 bases at J; junction bases unmatched: 7. The CDR3 has 15 amino acids. In DNA form, the CDR3 reads TGTGCCATCAGTGGCCGGGACAGCCTACAAGAGACCCAGTACTTC. Translated: CAISGRDSLQETQYF.

CDR3 protein: CASSPLRGLGSYF. The CDR3 nucleotides are TGTGCCAGCAGCCCTCTCCGGGGATTGGGATCGTACTTC. The rearrangement links TRBV11-2 to TRBJ2-4; D perhaps matches TRBD2 (5 bases). Trimming shortened V by 5 bases and J by 15 bases, and 20 bases separated the two germline ends. The CDR3 covers 13 residues. The germline V gene has CDR1 SGHAT and CDR2 FQNNGV. The full variable domain, in which reference TRBV11-2 and TRBJ2-4 provide the parts outside the CDR3, is EAGVAQSPRYKIIEKRQSVAFWCNPISGHATLYWYQQILGQGPKLLIQFQNNGVVDDSQLPKDRFSAERLKGVDSTLKIQPAKLEDSAVYLCASSPLRGLGSYFGAGTRLSVL.

This clone was recorded only once. The genes are TRBV19 and TRBJ2-1; 7 bases fit TRBD1. The germline gives CDR1 LNHDA, CDR2 SQIVND (reference sequence). The CDR3 consists of 15 residues. V was clipped by 4 bases and J by 6 bases; unmatched bases: 9. CDR3: CASSRGQTDFNEQFF. The DNA for the CDR3 is TGTGCCAGTAGTAGGGGACAGACTGATTTCAATGAGCAGTTCTTC.

This clone was found a few times. V and J are TRBV2 and TRBJ2-2, with a weak D call TRBD1 (6 bases). The CDR3 is made up of 14 amino acids. Trimming took off 7 bases at V and 1 base at J, with 10 bases between the two ends. CDR1 is SNHLY, CDR2 FYNNEI, per germline. CDR3 DNA sequence: TGTGCCAGCAACGTAGGGGGGAACACCGGGGAGCTGTTTTTT. Translation: CASNVGGNTGELFF.

The chain is built from TRBV6-5 and TRBJ2-2, with 7 bases identical to TRBD2. Germline trimming cut 0 bases from V and 4 bases from J; bases unmatched to any gene: 2. The CDR3 contains 15 residues. In germline, CDR1 is MNHEY, CDR2 SVGAGI. The CDR3 sequence: CASSYSPGGTGELFF. For the CDR3, the DNA is TGTGCCAGCAGTTACTCTCCGGGGGGCACCGGGGAGCTGTTTTTT.

The CDR3 DNA sequence: TGTGCCAGCACAGATGAAAATGAAAAACTGTTTTTT. This codes for CASTDENEKLFF. The chain uses TRBV2 and TRBJ1-4; D remains ambiguous. V lost 7 bases and J lost 5, with 8 bases in between. From germline, CDR1 is SNHLY and CDR2 FYNNEI. This CDR3 comprises 12 residues.

This clone is a singleton in its sample. J is TRBJ2-1 and V is TRBV10-3; D might be TRBD1 (6 bases). The germline V gene encodes CDR1 ENHRY and CDR2 SYGVKD. CDR3 size: 14 residues. Trimming shortened V by 5 bases and J by 2 bases, and 10 bases separated the two germline ends. The CDR3 region is CAISPGDPYNEQFF. The CDR3 DNA follows: TGTGCCATCAGTCCAGGGGACCCCTACAATGAGCAGTTCTTC.

The CDR3 DNA sequence: TGTGCCAGCAGCTTAACCGGCTACGAGCAGTACTTC. Its protein is CASSLTGYEQYF. The chain employs TRBV11-3 and TRBJ2-7; the D is unclear. The CDR3 contains 12 residues. Looked up from germline, CDR1 is SGHNT and CDR2 is YENEEA. Trimming left V 2 bases short and J 3 bases short, with 5 bases between.

CDR3 sequence reads: CASTRAGENEKLFF. The CDR3 DNA reads as TGCGCCAGCACCCGGGCGGGGGAAAATGAAAAACTGTTTTTT. The chain combines TRBV4-1 with TRBJ1-4; the D gene is possibly TRBD1 (5 bases). The germline V gene encodes CDR1 MGHRA and CDR2 YSYEKL. Trimming shortened V by 7 bases and J by 5 bases, and 14 bases separated the two germline ends. This CDR3 has 14 amino acids.

In this sample, this clone turned up a few times. This chain links TRBV5-4 with TRBJ1-2; D is undetermined. Germline V gene sequence: CDR1 SGHNT, CDR2 YYREEE (reference sequence). The ends were cut back, 2 bases at V and 6 bases at J, with 8 bases in the middle. This CDR3 region has 12 residues. The CDR3, as DNA: TGTGCCAGCAGCTTAGGACTTGATGGCTACACCTTC. Amino acid sequence: CASSLGLDGYTF. The whole variable domain, filled in from reference TRBV5-4 and TRBJ1-2, reads ETGVTQSPTHLIKTRGQQVTLRCSSQSGHNTVSWYQQALGQGPQFIFQYYREEENGRGNFPPRFSGLQFPNYSSELNVNALELDDSALYLCASSLGLDGYTFGSGTRLTVV.

The chain carries TRBV28 and TRBJ1-2, with a weak D call TRBD1 (6 bases). The CDR3 covers 14 residues. Germline CDR1 is MDHEN and CDR2 is SYDVKM. V was trimmed by 6 bases and J by 5 bases, leaving 16 bases between them. The CDR3 reads CASSPGTFRYGYTF. The CDR3 nucleotides are TGTGCCAGCAGCCCTGGGACATTTCGGTATGGCTACACCTTC.

This chain joins TRBV4-1 and TRBJ2-2; D might be TRBD1 (6 bases). The CDR3 is made up of 17 amino acids. Trimming removed 4 bases from V and 7 bases from J, with 22 bases in between. The germline gives CDR1 MGHRA, CDR2 YSYEKL. The CDR3 protein is CASSPYLPGTNFGELFF. The DNA of the CDR3 is TGCGCCAGCAGCCCATATCTCCCCGGGACAAATTTCGGGGAGCTGTTTTTT.

This sequence joins TRBV7-2 and TRBJ2-7, with D possibly being TRBD1 (5 bases). This CDR3 is built from 15 residues. V lost 5 bases, J lost 2 bases, and 16 bases lay in between. Germline V gene data show CDR1 as SGHTA and CDR2 as FQGNSA. The CDR3 sequence is CASSHGQSRPYEQYF. DNA of the CDR3: TGTGCCAGCAGCCACGGACAATCCAGACCCTACGAGCAGTACTTC. Filled out from reference TRBV7-2 and TRBJ2-7, the complete variable domain reads GAGVSQSPSNKVTEKGKDVELRCDPISGHTALYWYRQSLGQGLEFLIYFQGNSAPDKSGLPSDRFSAERTGGSVSTLTIQRTQQEDSAVYLCASSHGQSRPYEQYFGPGTRLTVT.

The gene calls are TRBV6-1 and TRBJ2-3, with D possibly matching TRBD1 (6 bases). The CDR3 runs to 15 residues. The V and J ends lost 2 bases and 3 bases respectively, with 12 bases between them. CDR1 MNHNS and CDR2 SASEGT come from the germline V gene. CDR3 in DNA: TGTGCCAGCAGTGAATTTCGAAGGGGGACAGATACGCAGTATTTT. Protein sequence: CASSEFRRGTDTQYF.

J is TRBJ2-1 and V is TRBV5-6; 13 bases agree with TRBD2. The CDR3 extends over 16 amino acids. V trimming: 6 bases; J trimming: 2 bases; junction bases outside the gene matches: 5. The germline V gene has CDR1 SGHDT and CDR2 YYEEEE. The CDR3 DNA is TGTGCCAGCACTCTGGGACTAGCGGGAACCTACAATGAGCAGTTCTTC. Translating gives CASTLGLAGTYNEQFF.